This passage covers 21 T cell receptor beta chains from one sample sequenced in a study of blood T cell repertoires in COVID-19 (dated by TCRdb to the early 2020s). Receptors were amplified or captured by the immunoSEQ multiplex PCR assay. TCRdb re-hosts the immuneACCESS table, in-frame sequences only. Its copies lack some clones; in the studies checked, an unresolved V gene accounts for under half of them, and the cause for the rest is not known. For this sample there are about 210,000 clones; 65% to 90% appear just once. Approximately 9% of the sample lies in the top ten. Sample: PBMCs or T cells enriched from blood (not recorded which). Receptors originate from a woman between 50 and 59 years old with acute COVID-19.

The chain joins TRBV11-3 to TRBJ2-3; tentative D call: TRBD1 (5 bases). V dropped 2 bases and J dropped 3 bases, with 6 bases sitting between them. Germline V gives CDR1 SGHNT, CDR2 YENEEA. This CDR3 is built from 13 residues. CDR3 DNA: TGTGCCAGCAGCTTACGACAGACAGATACGCAGTATTTT. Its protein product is CASSLRQTDTQYF.

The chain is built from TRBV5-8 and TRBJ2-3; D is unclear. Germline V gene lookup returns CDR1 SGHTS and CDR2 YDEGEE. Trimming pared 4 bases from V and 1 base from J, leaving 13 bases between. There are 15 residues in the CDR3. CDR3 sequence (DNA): TGTGCCAGCAGCCCCGGAAGAGGTGGCACAGATACGCAGTATTTT. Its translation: CASSPGRGGTDTQYF.

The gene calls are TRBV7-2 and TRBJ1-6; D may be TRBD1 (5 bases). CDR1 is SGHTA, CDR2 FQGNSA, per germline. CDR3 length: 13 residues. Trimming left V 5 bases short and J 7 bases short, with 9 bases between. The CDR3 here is CASSQGWNSPLHF. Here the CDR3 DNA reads TGTGCCAGCAGCCAGGGATGGAATTCACCCCTCCACTTT.

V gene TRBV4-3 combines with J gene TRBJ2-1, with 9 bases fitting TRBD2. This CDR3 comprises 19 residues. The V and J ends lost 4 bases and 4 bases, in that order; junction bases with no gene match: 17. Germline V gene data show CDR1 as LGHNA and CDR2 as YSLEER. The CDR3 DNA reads TGCGCCAGCAGCCCGCGCGGTGGCGGGAGGGCCGAGGGGTACAATGAGCAGTTCTTC. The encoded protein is CASSPRGGGRAEGYNEQFF.

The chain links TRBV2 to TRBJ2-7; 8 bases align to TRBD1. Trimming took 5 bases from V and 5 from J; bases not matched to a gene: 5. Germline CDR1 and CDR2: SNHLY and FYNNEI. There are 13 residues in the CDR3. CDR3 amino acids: CASSKDRVNEQYF. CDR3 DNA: TGTGCCAGCAGTAAGGACAGGGTGAACGAGCAGTACTTC.

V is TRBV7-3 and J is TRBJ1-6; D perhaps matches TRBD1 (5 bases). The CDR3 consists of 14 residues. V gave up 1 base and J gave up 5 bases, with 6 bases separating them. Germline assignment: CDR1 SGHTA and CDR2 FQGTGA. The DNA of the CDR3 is TGTGCCAGCAGCTTAAGGGGGGATAATTCACCCCTCCACTTT. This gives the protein CASSLRGDNSPLHF.

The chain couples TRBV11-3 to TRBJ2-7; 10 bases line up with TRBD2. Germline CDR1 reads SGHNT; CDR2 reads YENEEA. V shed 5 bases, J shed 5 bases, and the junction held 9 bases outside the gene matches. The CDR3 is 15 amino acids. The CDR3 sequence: CASSKSGRAEDEQYF. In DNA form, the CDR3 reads TGTGCCAGCAGCAAAAGCGGGAGGGCCGAGGACGAGCAGTACTTC.

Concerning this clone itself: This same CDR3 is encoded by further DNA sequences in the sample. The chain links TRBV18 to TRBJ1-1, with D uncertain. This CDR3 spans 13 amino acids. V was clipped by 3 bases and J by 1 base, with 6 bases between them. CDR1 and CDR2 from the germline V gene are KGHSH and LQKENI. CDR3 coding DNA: TGTGCCAGCTCACCTCGACAGAACACTGAAGCTTTCTTT. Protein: CASSPRQNTEAFF.

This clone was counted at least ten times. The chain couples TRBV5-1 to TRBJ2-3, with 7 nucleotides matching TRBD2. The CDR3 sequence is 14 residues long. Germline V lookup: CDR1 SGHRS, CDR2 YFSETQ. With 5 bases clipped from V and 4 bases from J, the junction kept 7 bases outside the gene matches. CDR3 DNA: TGCGCCAGCAGTTCAAGCGGGACCGCAGATACGCAGTATTTT. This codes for CASSSSGTADTQYF.

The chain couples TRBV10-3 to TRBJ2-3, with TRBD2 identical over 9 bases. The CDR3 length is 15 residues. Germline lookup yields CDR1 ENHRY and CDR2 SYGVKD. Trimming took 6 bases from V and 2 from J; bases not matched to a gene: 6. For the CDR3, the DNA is TGTGCCATCAGGGCTAGCGGGATCCTCACAGATACGCAGTATTTT. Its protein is CAIRASGILTDTQYF.

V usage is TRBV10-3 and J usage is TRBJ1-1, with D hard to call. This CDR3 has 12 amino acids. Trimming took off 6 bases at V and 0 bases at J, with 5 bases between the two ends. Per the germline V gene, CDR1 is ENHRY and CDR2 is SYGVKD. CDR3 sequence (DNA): TGTGCCATCAGAGCATTGAACACTGAAGCTTTCTTT. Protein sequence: CAIRALNTEAFF.

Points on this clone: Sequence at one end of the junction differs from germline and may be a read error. The CDR3 coding sequence is TGTGCCACCAGTGAAAAGACAGGGGGCGACTACGGCTACACCTTC. Its translation: CATSEKTGGDYGYTF. The chain combines TRBV24-1 with TRBJ1-2, with 10 nucleotides matching TRBD1. Germline V lookup: CDR1 KGHDR, CDR2 SFDVKD. The CDR3 is made up of 15 amino acids.

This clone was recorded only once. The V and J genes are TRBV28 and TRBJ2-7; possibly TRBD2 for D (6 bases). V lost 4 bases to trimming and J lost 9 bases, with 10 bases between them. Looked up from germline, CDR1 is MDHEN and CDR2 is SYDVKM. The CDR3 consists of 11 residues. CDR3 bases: TGTGCCAGCAGTTCAACGGGGGTGCAGTACTTC. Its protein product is CASSSTGVQYF. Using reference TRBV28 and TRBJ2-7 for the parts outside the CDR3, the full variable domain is DVKVTQSSRYLVKRTGEKVFLECVQDMDHENMFWYRQDPGLGLRLIYFSYDVKMKEKGDIPEGYSVSREKKERFSLILESASTNQTSMYLCASSSTGVQYFGPGTRLTVT.

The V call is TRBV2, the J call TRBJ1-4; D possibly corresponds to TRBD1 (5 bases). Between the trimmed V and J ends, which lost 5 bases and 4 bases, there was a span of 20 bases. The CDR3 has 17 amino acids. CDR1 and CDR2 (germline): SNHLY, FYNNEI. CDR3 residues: CASSTWTLGQGNEKLFF. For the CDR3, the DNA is TGTGCCAGCAGTACCTGGACCCTGGGTCAGGGTAATGAAAAACTGTTTTTT.

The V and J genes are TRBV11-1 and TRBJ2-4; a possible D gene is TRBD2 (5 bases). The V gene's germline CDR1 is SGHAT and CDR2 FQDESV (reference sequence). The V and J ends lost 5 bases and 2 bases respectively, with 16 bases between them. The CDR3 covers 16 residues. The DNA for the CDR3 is TGTGCCAGCAGCCCATTTGATATCGGGACCAAAAACATTCAGTACTTC. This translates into CASSPFDIGTKNIQYF. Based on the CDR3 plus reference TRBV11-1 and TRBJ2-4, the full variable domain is EAEVAQSPRYKITEKSQAVAFWCDPISGHATLYWYRQILGQGPELLVQFQDESVVDDSQLPKDRFSAERLKGVDSTLKIQPAELGDSAMYLCASSPFDIGTKNIQYFGAGTRLSVL.

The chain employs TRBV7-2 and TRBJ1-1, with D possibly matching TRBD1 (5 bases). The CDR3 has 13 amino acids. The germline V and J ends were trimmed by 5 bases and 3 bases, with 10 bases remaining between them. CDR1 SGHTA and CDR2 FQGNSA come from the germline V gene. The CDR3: CASSPQGYTEAFF. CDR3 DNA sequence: TGTGCCAGCAGCCCTCAGGGTTACACTGAAGCTTTCTTT.

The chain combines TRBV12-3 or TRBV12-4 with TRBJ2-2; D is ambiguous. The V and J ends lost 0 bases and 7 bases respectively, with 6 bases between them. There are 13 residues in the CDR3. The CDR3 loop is CASSLAPSGELFF. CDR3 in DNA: TGTGCCAGCAGTTTAGCGCCTAGCGGGGAGCTGTTTTTT.

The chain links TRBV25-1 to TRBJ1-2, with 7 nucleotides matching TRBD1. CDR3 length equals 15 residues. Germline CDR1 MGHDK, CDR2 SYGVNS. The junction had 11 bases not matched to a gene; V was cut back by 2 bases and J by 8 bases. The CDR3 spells CASSEPGPTGMGYTF. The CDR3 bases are TGTGCCAGCAGTGAACCAGGCCCGACAGGGATGGGCTACACCTTC.

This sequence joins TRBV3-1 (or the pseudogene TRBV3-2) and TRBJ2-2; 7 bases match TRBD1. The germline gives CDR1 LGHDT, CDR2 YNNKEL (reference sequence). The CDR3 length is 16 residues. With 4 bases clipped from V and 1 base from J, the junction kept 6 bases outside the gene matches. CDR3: CASSPTGAGNTGELFF. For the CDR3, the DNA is TGTGCCAGCAGCCCCACAGGGGCGGGGAACACCGGGGAGCTGTTTTTT.

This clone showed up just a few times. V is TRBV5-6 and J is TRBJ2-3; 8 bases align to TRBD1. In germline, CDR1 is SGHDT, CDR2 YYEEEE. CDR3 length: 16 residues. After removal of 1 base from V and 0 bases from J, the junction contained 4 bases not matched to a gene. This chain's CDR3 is CASSLWTGLSTDTQYF. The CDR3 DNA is TGTGCCAGCAGCTTGTGGACAGGGCTAAGCACAGATACGCAGTATTTT.

The CDR3 here is CASRASGGPSSYEQYF. CDR3 nucleotides: TGTGCCAGCAGGGCTAGCGGGGGCCCCAGCTCCTACGAGCAGTACTTC. V usage is TRBV11-3 and J usage is TRBJ2-7; 10 bases align to TRBD2. The trim removed 6 bases at V and 0 bases at J, leaving 8 bases unmatched. The CDR3 has 16 amino acids. Looked up from germline, CDR1 is SGHNT and CDR2 is YENEEA.